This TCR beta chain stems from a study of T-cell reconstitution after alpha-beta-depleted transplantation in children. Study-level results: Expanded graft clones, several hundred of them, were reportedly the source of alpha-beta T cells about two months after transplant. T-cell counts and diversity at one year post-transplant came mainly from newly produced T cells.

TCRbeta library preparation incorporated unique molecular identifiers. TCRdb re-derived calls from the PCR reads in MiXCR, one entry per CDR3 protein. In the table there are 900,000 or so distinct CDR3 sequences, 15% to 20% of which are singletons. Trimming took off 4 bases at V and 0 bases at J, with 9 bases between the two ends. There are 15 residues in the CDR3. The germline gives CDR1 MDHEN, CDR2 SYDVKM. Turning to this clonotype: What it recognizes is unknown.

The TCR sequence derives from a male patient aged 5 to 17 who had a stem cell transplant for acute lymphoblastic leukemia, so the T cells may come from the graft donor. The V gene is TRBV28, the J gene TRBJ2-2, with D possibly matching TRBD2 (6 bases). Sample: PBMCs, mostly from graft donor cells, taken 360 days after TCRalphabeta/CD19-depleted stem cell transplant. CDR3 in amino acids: CASSWDWANTGELFF. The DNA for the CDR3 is TGTGCCAGCAGTTGGGACTGGGCGAACACCGGGGAGCTGTTTTTT.